The present T cell receptor (beta chain) was sequenced within a study of human T cells and chemical hapten exposure. TCRdb processed the RACE reads anew with MiXCR; each CDR3 protein has one entry. The sample has approximately 74,000 distinct CDR3 sequences, approximately 32% seen once. This clonotype was detected only a few times. This CDR3 comprises 14 residues. The germline V gene encodes CDR1 MDHEN and CDR2 SYDVKM. Trimming removed 5 bases from V and 6 bases from J, with 17 bases in between. The time point here: patch test 1, 2 weeks after DPC sensitization. This sample's treatment: therapeutic diphenylcyclopropenone sensitization with weekly scalp DPC. The study drew its donors from alopecia patients who were 18 to 70 years old and suitable for DPC. From whole blood left unfractionated, total RNA was extracted.

The material was whole blood, obtained in connection with sensitization to the hapten diphenylcyclopropenone (DPC). This TCR was recovered from a man in his forties with alopecia areata. Some clones in this sample may be carry-over from other donors' samples. This chain uses TRBV28 with TRBJ2-7; D is perhaps TRBD2 (5 bases). The CDR3 region is CASSPSRGSGEQYF. CDR3 coding DNA: TGTGCCAGCAGTCCCTCTCGGGGTAGTGGCGAGCAGTACTTC.